This is a list of T cell receptor beta chains from one sample in a study of blood T cell repertoires in COVID-19. Some clones are missing from TCRdb's copy, which holds only in-frame ones; the method was immunoSEQ multiplex PCR. The data hold some 300,000 clones, with 90% observed a single time. Sequencing input: PBMCs or T cells enriched from blood (not recorded which). These receptors were obtained from a woman aged 30 to 39 who had been exposed to COVID-19. Both conserved end residues are part of each CDR3. Each record gives: J gene, D gene, clone size, V gene, CDR3 DNA, CDR3 protein. The D gene is left open where the match is weak. Clone size, where shown, is once, few, many, or a class for clones that have expanded.

>TRBJ1-1|TRBD1|.|TRBV18
TGTGCCAGCTCACCGACAGGGGGATCGGGACTTGAAGCTTTCTTT
CASSPTGGSGLEAFF
>TRBJ1-2|TRBD1|.|TRBV18
TGTGCCAGTTGGGACAGGGAGACCCTTAACTATGGCTACACCTTC
CASWDRETLNYGYTF
>TRBJ1-6|.|.|TRBV6-5
TGTGCCAGCGGCTCCGCCCCGAACGGGAATTCACCCCTCCACTTT
CASGSAPNGNSPLHF
>TRBJ1-3|.|.|TRBV4-3
TGCGCCAGCAGCCAAGATAGGTCGCAGGGAGGTAGGGACACCATATATTTT
CASSQDRSQGGRDTIYF
>TRBJ1-3|.|.|TRBV4-3
TGCGCCAGCAGCCAAGATTACCAGGGAGGTGGAAACACCATATATTTT
CASSQDYQGGGNTIYF
>TRBJ2-7|TRBD1|.|TRBV2
TGTGCCAGCAGTAAAACGGGACAGGGAAACTACGAGCAGTACTTC
CASSKTGQGNYEQYF
>TRBJ1-1|.|once|TRBV29-1
TGCAGCGTAGCCCGGTCAGGGGTGAACACTGAAGCTTTCTTT
CSVARSGVNTEAFF
>TRBJ2-5|TRBD2|.|TRBV6-5
TGTGCCAGCTGGTGGCTAGCGGGGGTCCAAGAGACCCAGTACTTC
CASWWLAGVQETQYF
>TRBJ1-4|TRBD1|.|TRBV6-1
TGTGCCAGCAGTGACCTCGCCGGGACAGAAAATGAAAAACTGTTTTTT
CASSDLAGTENEKLFF
>TRBJ2-3|TRBD2|.|TRBV2
TGTGCCAGCAGTGAACAGAGCGGGGGAGATACGCAGTATTTT
CASSEQSGGDTQYF
>TRBJ1-1|TRBD1|.|TRBV5-1
TGCGCCAGCAGCCAGGGACAGAGCAGAAAAGCTTTCTTT
CASSQGQSRKAFF
>TRBJ2-5|.|.|TRBV4-2
TGTGCCAGCAGCCAAGATCTAGAGGACTACGCCTCGGGGACCCAGTACTTC
CASSQDLEDYASGTQYF
>TRBJ1-4|.|.|TRBV7-9
TGTGCCAGCAGCCCCCGCCGCCTGAGAAATGAAAAACTGTTTTTT
CASSPRRLRNEKLFF
>TRBJ2-1|.|once|TRBV11-1
TGTGCCAGCAGCCCCGTCAGAAATGAGCAGTTCTTC
CASSPVRNEQFF
>TRBJ1-2|.|.|TRBV28
TGTGCCAGCACTAAAAATTCGCCCGAGCCATACTATGGCTACACCTTC
CASTKNSPEPYYGYTF
>TRBJ1-5|.|once|TRBV10-3
TGTGCCACCTCATCGGGAGGAGGCAATCAGCCCCAGCATTTT
CATSSGGGNQPQHF
>TRBJ2-2|.|.|TRBV4-2
TGTGCCAGCAGCCAAGCCCTTATTAACACCGGGGAGCTGTTTTTT
CASSQALINTGELFF
>TRBJ2-7|TRBD1|.|TRBV6-4
TGTGCCAGCAGTGGCCGACAGGGAACCCACGAGCAGTACTTC
CASSGRQGTHEQYF
>TRBJ2-1|TRBD2|.|TRBV24-1
TGTGCCACCAGTGATTTTGCTAGCGGGGGCAATGAGCAGTTCTTC
CATSDFASGGNEQFF
>TRBJ2-7|TRBD1|.|TRBV18
TGTGCCAGCTCACCGCGTTGGACAGGGGACTCCTACGAGCAGTACTTC
CASSPRWTGDSYEQYF
>TRBJ2-1|.|.|TRBV18
TGTGCCAGCTCATCATTAGCCCACTCCGAGCAGTTCTTC
CASSSLAHSEQFF
>TRBJ2-3|TRBD2|.|TRBV3-1/TRBV3-2
TGTGCCAGCAGGAGCGGGGGGGGACGCACAGATACGCAGTATTTT
CASRSGGGRTDTQYF
>TRBJ2-7|TRBD1|.|TRBV27
TGTGCCAGCAGTTATGACAGGGGGGGCGAGCAGTACTTC
CASSYDRGGEQYF
>TRBJ1-6|.|once|TRBV7-3
TGTGCCAGCAGCTTAAGAAGGGAGTCACCCCTCCACTTT
CASSLRRESPLHF
>TRBJ1-4|.|.|TRBV7-6
TGTGCCAGCAGCTTAGGCGGGGGGTCAACTAATGAAAAACTGTTTTTT
CASSLGGGSTNEKLFF
>TRBJ1-2|.|.|TRBV5-1
TGCGCCAGCAGCCCTGCTCGTGGGAGGGCTCCTAACTATGGCTACACCTTC
CASSPARGRAPNYGYTF
>TRBJ2-1|TRBD2|.|TRBV5-5
TGTGCCAGCAGCTTCCTCACGGCGGGGGACTACAACAATGAGCAGTTCTTC
CASSFLTAGDYNNEQFF
>TRBJ2-5|.|.|TRBV5-5
TGTGCCAGCAGCTTCGGCGGCCGGGGGGAGACCCAGTACTTC
CASSFGGRGETQYF
>TRBJ1-2|TRBD1|.|TRBV20-1
TGCAGTGCTGGGGACAGCTATGGCTACACCTTC
CSAGDSYGYTF
>TRBJ2-3|TRBD1|.|TRBV5-1
TGCGCCAGCAGCTTGTGGGGACAGACAGATACGCAGTATTTT
CASSLWGQTDTQYF
>TRBJ2-1|TRBD1|.|TRBV19
TGTGCCAGTAGTTGGGGACAGAGGTTGAATGAGCAGTTCTTC
CASSWGQRLNEQFF
>TRBJ1-1|TRBD1|.|TRBV5-1
TGCGCCAGCAGCCCTGGACAGGGGCGCGACACTGAAGCTTTCTTT
CASSPGQGRDTEAFF
>TRBJ2-2|.|.|TRBV9
TGTGCCAGCAGCATAACGGGAGTTGGGGCCGGGGAGCTGTTTTTT
CASSITGVGAGELFF
>TRBJ2-1|.|.|TRBV6-5
TGTGCCAGCAGTTATGGTGGCAGATCTAATGAGCAGTTCTTC
CASSYGGRSNEQFF
>TRBJ1-4|.|.|TRBV5-8
TGTGCCAGCAGCTTGGAGTGGCGGCCTAATGAAAAACTGTTTTTT
CASSLEWRPNEKLFF
>TRBJ2-3|.|.|TRBV5-1
TGCGCCAGCAGCTTCTCCCCAGATACGCAGTATTTT
CASSFSPDTQYF
>TRBJ1-5|.|.|TRBV6-5
TGTGCCAGCAGCCAGGGGTATAGACAGCCCCAGCATTTT
CASSQGYRQPQHF
>TRBJ1-1|TRBD1|few|TRBV29-1
TGCAGCGTTGGGGACAGCCTGAACACTGAAGCTTTCTTT
CSVGDSLNTEAFF
>TRBJ1-1|.|.|TRBV29-1
TGCAGCGTTGAGGGCCATAACACTGAAGCTTTCTTT
CSVEGHNTEAFF
>TRBJ2-1|.|.|TRBV12-5
TGTGCTAGTGGTTTGGTACCAGCCTACAATGAGCAGTTCTTC
CASGLVPAYNEQFF
>TRBJ1-1|TRBD1|.|TRBV3-1/TRBV3-2
TGTGCCAGCAGTGACAGGGGGCAAACTGAAGCTTTCTTT
CASSDRGQTEAFF
>TRBJ1-1|.|.|TRBV9
TGTGCCAGCAGCGTAGGGCCATCCGAGATGAGGGCTTTCTTT
CASSVGPSEMRAFF
>TRBJ2-7|.|.|TRBV5-1
TGCGCCAGCAGCTTGGATGGATCAGGGGTATCCTACGAGCAGTACTTC
CASSLDGSGVSYEQYF
>TRBJ1-1|TRBD1|.|TRBV10-3
TGTGCCATCAGCTCAGACAGGGATAACACTGAAGCTTTCTTT
CAISSDRDNTEAFF
>TRBJ2-5|.|.|TRBV20-1
TGCAGTGCTGAGGAAGAGACCCAGTACTTC
CSAEEETQYF
>TRBJ1-4|.|.|TRBV10-2
TGCGCCACCATGGGGCGGCAGGCGACAAATGAAAAACTGTTTTTT
CATMGRQATNEKLFF
>TRBJ2-1|TRBD1|.|TRBV11-2
TGTGCCAGCAGCTGGCTGGACAGGGACAATGAGCAGTTCTTC
CASSWLDRDNEQFF
>TRBJ1-5|.|.|TRBV7-8
TGTGCCAGCAGCTCCCACGGGGGGGGATTTCAGCCCCAGCATTTT
CASSSHGGGFQPQHF
>TRBJ1-2|.|.|TRBV27
TGTGCCAGCGGTCCCGGCGGTTCCTATGGCTACACCTTC
CASGPGGSYGYTF
>TRBJ1-6|.|once|TRBV5-1
TGCGCCAGCAGCCCTACTAGGGGGAATTCACCCCTCCACTTT
CASSPTRGNSPLHF
>TRBJ2-7|TRBD1|.|TRBV5-4
TGTGCCAGCAGCTTGGCGGGCAGGGGGAACGAGCAGTACTTC
CASSLAGRGNEQYF
>TRBJ2-7|TRBD2|.|TRBV7-2
TGTGCCAGCAGGCCCACCGGGGGGTATACCTACGAGCAGTACTTC
CASRPTGGYTYEQYF
>TRBJ2-1|TRBD1|.|TRBV24-1
TGTGCCACCAGTGATTCGGCCTTGGGGGACAGGGTTCTCGATGAGCAGTTCTTC
CATSDSALGDRVLDEQFF
>TRBJ2-2|.|.|TRBV19
TGTGCCAGTAGTACCGGTTTGTGGGGGCTGGACGGGGAGCTGTTTTTT
CASSTGLWGLDGELFF
>TRBJ2-7|TRBD1|.|TRBV6-5
TGTGCCAGCAGTTTCCGGACAGGGGCCGACTACGAGCAGTACTTC
CASSFRTGADYEQYF
>TRBJ1-3|.|.|TRBV10-2
TGCGCCAGCCACCCCGGTGCGGCAGCCTCTGGAAACACCATATATTTT
CASHPGAAASGNTIYF
>TRBJ2-7|.|once|TRBV12-5
TGTGCTAGTGGTTTTGGACAGTTGAGGATTGACGAGCAGTACTTC
CASGFGQLRIDEQYF
>TRBJ1-1|.|.|TRBV12-3/TRBV12-4
TGTGCCAGCAGTTTAGAATTCTCCGGTGCAGCTTTCTTT
CASSLEFSGAAFF
>TRBJ2-3|.|.|TRBV14
TGTGCCAGCAGCCAAGATTGGGGGGTCTTGGGAGATACGCAGTATTTT
CASSQDWGVLGDTQYF
>TRBJ1-2|.|.|TRBV18
TGTGCCAGCTCCCCTCGGAGGCCTCAAGACCCCTATGGCTACACCTTC
CASSPRRPQDPYGYTF